The clone carrying this T cell receptor (beta chain) was observed a handful of times. Its antigen is unknown. The entry originates in a study of response to subunit inactivated influenza vaccine. Findings of the study overall: Few additional T cells are recruited per seasonal influenza vaccination, authors suggested.

TCRdb used MiXCR to reprocess the RT-PCR reads, holding one entry per CDR3 protein. This sample has roughly 670,000 distinct CDR3 sequences, with less than 15% found just once. V dropped 6 bases and J dropped 7 bases, with 19 bases sitting between them. Germline values: CDR1 DFQATT, CDR2 SNEGSKA (reference sequence). The CDR3 loop spans 14 amino acids. This receptor was obtained from a man aged 45 to 65 who received an inactivated influenza vaccine. Sequenced material: PBMCs from blood, taken less than 15 days before vaccination. The chain uses TRBV20-1 and TRBJ2-1, with D possibly being TRBD1 (6 bases). In nucleotides, the CDR3 is TGCAGTGCCCAGGGGACCTACGTTGTAAATGAGCAGTTCTTC. Its protein is CSAQGTYVVNEQFF.